This passage covers 18 T cell receptor beta chains from one sample sequenced in a study of blood T cell repertoires in COVID-19. Assay: immunoSEQ multiplex PCR; the TCRdb copy retains only in-frame clones and omits some. The table lists 250,000 to 350,000 clones, 85% to 90% of them singletons, with roughly 1.6% in the top ten. Sample: PBMCs or T cells enriched from blood (not recorded which). The source of these receptors is a woman between 18 and 30 years old with acute COVID-19.

V and J are TRBV20-1 and TRBJ2-7; 10 bases align to TRBD2. Germline V gives CDR1 DFQATT, CDR2 SNEGSKA (reference sequence). Trimming removed 3 bases from V and 1 base from J; junction bases left unmatched: 6. CDR3 size: 15 residues. CDR3 bases: TGCAGTGCTAGTGGAAGGACTAGCGGTTCCTACGAGCAGTACTTC. Protein sequence: CSASGRTSGSYEQYF.

V usage is TRBV5-6 and J usage is TRBJ1-2; 7 nucleotides agree with TRBD1. After removal of 3 bases from V and 3 bases from J, the junction contained 11 bases not matched to a gene. Germline V gene lookup returns CDR1 SGHDT and CDR2 YYEEEE. The CDR3 loop spans 16 amino acids. This chain's CDR3 is CASSYGQVSSDYGYTF. DNA of the CDR3: TGTGCCAGCAGCTACGGACAGGTGTCTTCCGACTATGGCTACACCTTC.

This chain joins TRBV7-3 and TRBJ2-1, with D perhaps TRBD2 (5 bases). With 0 bases removed from V and 5 bases from J, the gap between germline ends came to 14 bases. Germline V gene sequence: CDR1 SGHTA, CDR2 FQGTGA. This CDR3 has 16 residues. The CDR3 bases are TGTGCCAGCAGCTTAACTACTAGACCTCGACACAATGAGCAGTTCTTC. This translates into CASSLTTRPRHNEQFF.

CDR3 region: CASSDSDRGLSGANVLTF. In nucleotides, the CDR3 is TGTGCCAGCAGTGATTCAGACAGGGGGCTTTCTGGGGCCAACGTCCTGACTTTC. The chain has TRBV25-1 and TRBJ2-6; 10 bases are a match to TRBD1. The ends lost 3 bases at V and 1 base at J; junction bases unmatched: 6. The germline V gene has CDR1 MGHDK and CDR2 SYGVNS. CDR3 length: 18 residues.

This clone was seen just once. The chain employs TRBV7-8 and TRBJ2-1; TRBD1 might be the D (6 bases). CDR1 and CDR2 from the germline V gene are SGHVS and FQNEAQ. V lost 8 bases and J lost 6, with 17 bases in between. This CDR3 region has 14 residues. CDR3 amino acids: CASAPRTVGNEQFF. The CDR3 DNA sequence: TGTGCCAGCGCCCCTCGGACAGTCGGCAATGAGCAGTTCTTC.

The rearrangement joins TRBV13 to TRBJ2-3; 11 nucleotides agree with TRBD2. CDR1 is PRHDT and CDR2 is FYEKMQ in the germline V gene (reference sequence). The CDR3 has 15 amino acids. The V segment lost 5 bases and the J segment 5 bases; nucleotides outside the gene matches: 6. The CDR3 DNA reads TGTGCCAGCAGCGTAGCGGGAGGGGCTGTAGATACGCAGTATTTT. Translation gives CASSVAGGAVDTQYF.

The chain carries TRBV7-9 and TRBJ1-2, with TRBD1 matching 8 bases. Per the germline V gene, CDR1 is SEHNR and CDR2 is FQNEAQ (reference sequence). The CDR3 runs to 13 residues. V was clipped by 6 bases and J by 4 bases; unmatched bases: 4. Here the CDR3 reads CASSYGQGYGYTF. CDR3 sequence (DNA): TGTGCCAGCAGTTATGGACAGGGCTATGGCTACACCTTC.

CDR3 loop: CASSFLTLSGSMSYNEQFF. The CDR3 bases are TGTGCCAGCAGTTTCTTGACCCTTAGCGGGAGTATGTCCTACAATGAGCAGTTCTTC. This chain joins TRBV28 and TRBJ2-1; 9 bases are a match to TRBD2. V gave up 3 bases and J gave up 1 base; unmatched junction bases: 13. The CDR3 contains 19 residues. Germline values: CDR1 MDHEN, CDR2 SYDVKM.

This clone was detected once. The chain combines TRBV29-1 with TRBJ1-4, with 8 bases aligning to TRBD1. CDR3 length: 15 residues. V lost 3 bases and J lost 6; bases outside the gene matches: 9. The germline CDR1 and CDR2 sequences are SQVTM and ANQGSEA. In DNA form, the CDR3 reads TGCAGCGTTGAGGGCAGGGGGCTCGGCTATGAAAAACTGTTTTTT. Residues: CSVEGRGLGYEKLFF.

This chain connects TRBV25-1 to TRBJ2-7, with D possibly TRBD2 on 6 matching bases. The length of the CDR3 is 14 residues. Deletions cut 8 bases from V and 0 bases from J, with 14 bases between. Germline V gene sequence: CDR1 MGHDK, CDR2 SYGVNS. The CDR3 nucleotides are TGTGCCAGCGAGGATCCGCGGGGCTCCTACGAGCAGTACTTC. Its translation is CASEDPRGSYEQYF.

This clone has only one observation. The chain combines TRBV11-2 with TRBJ1-1; TRBD1 matches 11 bases. Looked up from germline, CDR1 is SGHAT and CDR2 is FQNNGV. With 5 bases clipped from V and 1 base from J, the junction kept 6 bases outside the gene matches. The CDR3 sequence is 16 residues long. The CDR3: CASSGGTGGANTEAFF. The CDR3 DNA reads as TGTGCCAGCAGCGGAGGGACAGGGGGTGCGAACACTGAAGCTTTCTTT.

The chain couples TRBV14 to TRBJ2-3; the match to TRBD2 covers 10 bases. J lost 7 bases, V lost 1 base, and 8 bases had no gene match. Germline V gene data show CDR1 as SGHDN and CDR2 as FVKESK. This CDR3 is 16 amino acids long. The CDR3 DNA reads TGTGCCAGCAGCCAAGGTTTACTAGCGGGACTTTATACGCAGTATTTT. Protein sequence: CASSQGLLAGLYTQYF.

The chain combines TRBV21-1 with TRBJ1-1. TRBV21-1 counts as a pseudogene. This CDR3 contains 17 residues. CDR3 sequence reads: CASSKTPPVPRDTEAFF. CDR3 coding DNA: TGTGCCAGCAGCAAAACTCCCCCGGTTCCCCGGGACACTGAAGCTTTCTTT.

The CDR3 nucleotides read TGTGCCAGCTCACCAAGTCACGGGGCCTACGAGCAGTACTTC. It specifies CASSPSHGAYEQYF. J is TRBJ2-7 and V is TRBV18; weak D call: TRBD2 (5 bases). The CDR3 spans 14 residues. Trimming removed 2 bases from V and 2 bases from J, with 10 bases in between. Per germline, CDR1 KGHSH and CDR2 LQKENI.

CDR3 DNA: TGTGCCAGCAGCTTATCAGGACAGGGACCCTCCTACGAGCAGTACTTC. It translates to CASSLSGQGPSYEQYF. This sequence joins TRBV7-2 and TRBJ2-7; 8 bases are shared with TRBD1. V was clipped by 2 bases and J by 0 bases; unmatched bases: 6. The CDR3 consists of 16 residues. Germline V CDR1 and CDR2: SGHTA, FQGNSA.

A few counts support this clone. The V call is TRBV10-2, the J call TRBJ1-1, with a possible D match to TRBD1 (6 bases). The CDR3 is 14 amino acids. V lost 6 bases, J lost 1 base, and 12 bases lay in between. Per the germline V gene, CDR1 is WSHSY and CDR2 is SAAADI. CDR3 in amino acids: CASRTWDTNTEAFF. The CDR3 DNA follows: TGCGCCAGCAGAACCTGGGACACGAACACTGAAGCTTTCTTT.

The J gene is TRBJ2-2, the V gene TRBV30; 7 nucleotides align to TRBD1. Germline values: CDR1 GTSNPN, CDR2 SVGIG (reference sequence). The CDR3 contains 13 residues. The V and J ends lost 7 bases and 0 bases, in that order; junction bases with no gene match: 2. DNA for the CDR3: TGTGCCTTTGACAGGGCGAACACCGGGGAGCTGTTTTTT. Protein: CAFDRANTGELFF.

The chain joins TRBV7-9 to TRBJ2-1, with 7 bases lining up with TRBD2. This CDR3 spans 19 amino acids. CDR1 and CDR2 from the germline V gene are SEHNR and FQNEAQ (reference sequence). With 3 bases clipped from V and 6 bases from J, the junction kept 20 bases outside the gene matches. The CDR3 is CASSFSKGVGGSSGNEQFF. CDR3 nucleotide sequence: TGTGCCAGCAGCTTCTCAAAGGGTGTGGGCGGGAGCTCGGGCAATGAGCAGTTCTTC. Based on the CDR3 plus reference TRBV7-9 and TRBJ2-1, the full variable domain is DTGVSQNPRHKITKRGQNVTFRCDPISEHNRLYWYRQTLGQGPEFLTYFQNEAQLEKSRLLSDRFSAERPKGSFSTLEIQRTEQGDSAMYLCASSFSKGVGGSSGNEQFFGPGTRLTVL.